The present T cell receptor (beta chain) was sequenced within a study of T cell responses to AZD1222 COVID-19 vaccine. Findings of the study overall: Researchers took repertoire samples only after the peak T cell response had come. The study found vaccine-associated CD4 TCRs spanning spike, dominant at 160-218 and 743-854. The donor cohort was predominantly white British with a female majority, and clonal diversity may have been underestimated.

Turning to this clone: The antigen is unknown.

Profiling relied on immunoSEQ multiplex PCR, and the TCRdb table lists in-frame clones only, not all of them. The sample includes about 130,000 clones, roughly 92% seen only once; the top ten take around 1.1%. The TCR was taken from an adult who received the AZD1222 COVID-19 vaccine. The input for sequencing was peripheral blood, taken 28 days after the second AZD1222 dose.

CDR3 coding DNA: TGTGCCACCAGCAGAGGCTTCACCAGGGCTGAAGCTTTCTTT. The encoded protein is CATSRGFTRAEAFF. This chain connects TRBV15 to TRBJ1-1, with D tentatively TRBD1 (5 bases). V was trimmed by 1 base and J by 6 bases, leaving 12 bases between them. CDR1 LNHNV and CDR2 YYDKDF come from the germline V gene (reference sequence). This CDR3 is built from 14 residues.